This T cell receptor (beta chain) was retrieved from a study of regulatory T cells in long-lasting Graves disease. Overall study context: Persistence in Graves' disease denoted antithyroid drug use beyond 5 years alongside positive TSH receptor antibodies.

With iRepertoire HTBI primers and Arm-PCR of CDR3 regions, TCR beta libraries were built. TCRdb itself ran the multiplex PCR reads through MiXCR, one entry per CDR3 protein. Of 400,000 or so distinct CDR3 sequences in the sample, around 21% were seen once. General study results and limits: TRBV28 was favored in persistent disease, as were TRBJ1-2 and TRBJ2-5. The persistent group shared about 2,600 public clonotypes, more than the roughly 970 shared by new patients.

Time point denoted: persistent/refractory GD, antithyroid drugs over 5 years with positive TRAb. Extracted PBMC RNA gave rise to the TCR library. Patients with Graves' disease were diagnosed by American Thyroid Association guidelines. Per the germline V gene, CDR1 is MNHEY and CDR2 is SVGAGI. The CDR3 consists of 13 residues. V was pared by 2 bases and J by 6 bases, with 8 bases between. Comments on this clonotype: Its antigen is still unknown.

The TCR was taken from a female donor with Graves disease. The chain links TRBV6-5 to TRBJ1-5, with unresolved D. Source: peripheral blood mononuclear cells (PBMCs), taken when the disease was refractory, from a patient treated with antithyroid drugs. CDR3 nucleotides: TGTGCCAGCAGTTACGGCGGAAGTCAGCCCCAGCATTTT. Protein sequence: CASSYGGSQPQHF.